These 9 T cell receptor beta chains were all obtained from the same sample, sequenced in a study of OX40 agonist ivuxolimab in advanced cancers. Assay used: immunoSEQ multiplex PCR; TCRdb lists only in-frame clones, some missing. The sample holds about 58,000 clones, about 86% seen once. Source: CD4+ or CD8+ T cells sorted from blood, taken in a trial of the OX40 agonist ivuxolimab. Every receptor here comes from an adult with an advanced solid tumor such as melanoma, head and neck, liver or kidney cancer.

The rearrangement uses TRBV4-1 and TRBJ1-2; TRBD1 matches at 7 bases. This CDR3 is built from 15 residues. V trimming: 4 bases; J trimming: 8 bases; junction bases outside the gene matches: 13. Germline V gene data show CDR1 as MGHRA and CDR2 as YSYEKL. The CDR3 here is CASSRVTGTVAGYTF. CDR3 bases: TGCGCCAGCAGCCGAGTGACAGGGACCGTTGCCGGCTACACCTTC.

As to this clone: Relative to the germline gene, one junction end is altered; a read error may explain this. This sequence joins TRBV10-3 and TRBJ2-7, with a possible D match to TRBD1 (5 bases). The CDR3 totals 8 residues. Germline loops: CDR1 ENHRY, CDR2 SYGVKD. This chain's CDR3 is CANQQEIF. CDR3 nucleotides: TGTGCCAACCAACAGGAGATCTTC.

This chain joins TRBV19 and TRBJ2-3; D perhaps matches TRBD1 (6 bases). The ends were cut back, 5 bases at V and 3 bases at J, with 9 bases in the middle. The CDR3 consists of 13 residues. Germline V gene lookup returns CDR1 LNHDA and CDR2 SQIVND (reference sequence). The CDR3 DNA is TGTGCCAGTAGTGACACAGGGACAGATACGCAGTATTTT. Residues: CASSDTGTDTQYF.

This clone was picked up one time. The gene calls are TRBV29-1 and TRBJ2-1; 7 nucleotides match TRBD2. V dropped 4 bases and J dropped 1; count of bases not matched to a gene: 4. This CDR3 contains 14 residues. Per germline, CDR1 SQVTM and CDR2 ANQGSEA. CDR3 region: CSVGGGASYNEQFF. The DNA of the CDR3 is TGCAGCGTTGGGGGGGGAGCTTCCTACAATGAGCAGTTCTTC.

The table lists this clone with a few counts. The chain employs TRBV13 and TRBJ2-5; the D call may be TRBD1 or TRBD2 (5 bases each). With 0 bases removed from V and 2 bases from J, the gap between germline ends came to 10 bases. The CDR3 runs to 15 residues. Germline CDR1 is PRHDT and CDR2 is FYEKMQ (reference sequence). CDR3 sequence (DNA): TGTGCCAGCAGCTTAGGCCTGTGGGGGCAAGAGACCCAGTACTTC. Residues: CASSLGLWGQETQYF.

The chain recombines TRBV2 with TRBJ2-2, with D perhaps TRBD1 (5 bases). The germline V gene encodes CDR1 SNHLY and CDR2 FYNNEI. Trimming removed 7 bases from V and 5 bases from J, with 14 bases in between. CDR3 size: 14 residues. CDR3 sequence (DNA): TGTGCCAGCAAGGGCAGGGTGAGAACCGGGGAGCTGTTTTTT. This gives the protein CASKGRVRTGELFF.

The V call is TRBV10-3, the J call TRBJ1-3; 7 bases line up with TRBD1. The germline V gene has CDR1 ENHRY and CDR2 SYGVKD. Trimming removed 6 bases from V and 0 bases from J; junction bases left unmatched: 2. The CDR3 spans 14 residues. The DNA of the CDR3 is TGTGCCATCAGGTCAGGGGGCTCTGGAAACACCATATATTTT. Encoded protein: CAIRSGGSGNTIYF.

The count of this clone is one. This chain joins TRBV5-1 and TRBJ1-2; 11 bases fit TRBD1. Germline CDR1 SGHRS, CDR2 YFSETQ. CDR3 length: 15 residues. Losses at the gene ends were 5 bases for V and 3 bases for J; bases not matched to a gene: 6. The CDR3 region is CASRKGQGEDYGYTF. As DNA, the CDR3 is TGCGCCAGCAGAAAGGGACAGGGGGAGGACTATGGCTACACCTTC.

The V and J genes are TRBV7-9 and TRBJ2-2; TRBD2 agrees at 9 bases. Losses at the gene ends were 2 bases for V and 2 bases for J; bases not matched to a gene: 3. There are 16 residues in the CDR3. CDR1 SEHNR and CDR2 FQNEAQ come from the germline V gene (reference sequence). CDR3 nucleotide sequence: TGTGCCAGCAGCTTAAGCGGGGGGCCTAACACCGGGGAGCTGTTTTTT. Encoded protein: CASSLSGGPNTGELFF.